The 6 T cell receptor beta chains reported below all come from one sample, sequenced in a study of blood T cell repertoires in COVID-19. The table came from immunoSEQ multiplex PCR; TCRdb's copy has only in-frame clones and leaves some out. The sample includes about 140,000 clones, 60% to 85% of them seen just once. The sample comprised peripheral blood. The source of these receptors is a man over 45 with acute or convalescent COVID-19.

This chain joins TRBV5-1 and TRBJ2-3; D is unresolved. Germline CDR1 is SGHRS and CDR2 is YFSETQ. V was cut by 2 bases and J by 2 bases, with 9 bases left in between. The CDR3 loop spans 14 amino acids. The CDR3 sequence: CASSFDWSTDTQYF. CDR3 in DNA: TGCGCCAGCAGCTTCGACTGGTCCACAGATACGCAGTATTTT. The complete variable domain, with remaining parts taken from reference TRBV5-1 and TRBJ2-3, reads KAGVTQTPRYLIKTRGQQVTLSCSPISGHRSVSWYQQTPGQGLQFLFEYFSETQRNKGNFPGRFSGRQFSNSRSEMNVSTLELGDSALYLCASSFDWSTDTQYFGPGTRLTVL.

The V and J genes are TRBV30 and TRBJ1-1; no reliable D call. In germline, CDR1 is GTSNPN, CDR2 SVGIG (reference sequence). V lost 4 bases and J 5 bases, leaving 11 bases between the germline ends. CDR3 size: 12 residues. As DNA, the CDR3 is TGTGCCTGGAACCCAGGTGGGACTGAAGCTTTCTTT. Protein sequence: CAWNPGGTEAFF.

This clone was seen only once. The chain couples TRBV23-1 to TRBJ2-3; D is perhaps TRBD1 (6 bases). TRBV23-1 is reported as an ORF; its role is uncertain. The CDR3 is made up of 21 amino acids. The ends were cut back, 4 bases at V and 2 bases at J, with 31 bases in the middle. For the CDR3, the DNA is TGCGCCAGCAGTCCAGTACCGCCAGGGGCTTTAGTTCGCCCTCCCACAGATACGCAGTATTTT. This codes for CASSPVPPGALVRPPTDTQYF.

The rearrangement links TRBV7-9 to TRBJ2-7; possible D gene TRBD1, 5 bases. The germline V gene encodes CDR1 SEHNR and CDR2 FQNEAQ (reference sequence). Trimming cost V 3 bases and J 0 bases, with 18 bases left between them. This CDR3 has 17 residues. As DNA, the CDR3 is TGTGCCAGCAGCTTCCATAGGGGCCTCCCAAGCTCCTACGAGCAGTACTTC. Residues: CASSFHRGLPSSYEQYF.

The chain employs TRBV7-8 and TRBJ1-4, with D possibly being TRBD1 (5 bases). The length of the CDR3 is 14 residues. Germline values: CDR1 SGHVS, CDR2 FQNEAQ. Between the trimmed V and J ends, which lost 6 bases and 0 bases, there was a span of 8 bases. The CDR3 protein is CASRGAATNEKLFF. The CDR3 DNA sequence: TGTGCCAGCAGAGGGGCTGCAACTAATGAAAAACTGTTTTTT.

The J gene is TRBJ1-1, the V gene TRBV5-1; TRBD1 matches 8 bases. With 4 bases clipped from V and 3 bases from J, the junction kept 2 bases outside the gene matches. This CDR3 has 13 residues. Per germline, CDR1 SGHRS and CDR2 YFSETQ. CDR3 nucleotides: TGCGCCAGCAGCCCAGGGGGCCACACTGAAGCTTTCTTT. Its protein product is CASSPGGHTEAFF.